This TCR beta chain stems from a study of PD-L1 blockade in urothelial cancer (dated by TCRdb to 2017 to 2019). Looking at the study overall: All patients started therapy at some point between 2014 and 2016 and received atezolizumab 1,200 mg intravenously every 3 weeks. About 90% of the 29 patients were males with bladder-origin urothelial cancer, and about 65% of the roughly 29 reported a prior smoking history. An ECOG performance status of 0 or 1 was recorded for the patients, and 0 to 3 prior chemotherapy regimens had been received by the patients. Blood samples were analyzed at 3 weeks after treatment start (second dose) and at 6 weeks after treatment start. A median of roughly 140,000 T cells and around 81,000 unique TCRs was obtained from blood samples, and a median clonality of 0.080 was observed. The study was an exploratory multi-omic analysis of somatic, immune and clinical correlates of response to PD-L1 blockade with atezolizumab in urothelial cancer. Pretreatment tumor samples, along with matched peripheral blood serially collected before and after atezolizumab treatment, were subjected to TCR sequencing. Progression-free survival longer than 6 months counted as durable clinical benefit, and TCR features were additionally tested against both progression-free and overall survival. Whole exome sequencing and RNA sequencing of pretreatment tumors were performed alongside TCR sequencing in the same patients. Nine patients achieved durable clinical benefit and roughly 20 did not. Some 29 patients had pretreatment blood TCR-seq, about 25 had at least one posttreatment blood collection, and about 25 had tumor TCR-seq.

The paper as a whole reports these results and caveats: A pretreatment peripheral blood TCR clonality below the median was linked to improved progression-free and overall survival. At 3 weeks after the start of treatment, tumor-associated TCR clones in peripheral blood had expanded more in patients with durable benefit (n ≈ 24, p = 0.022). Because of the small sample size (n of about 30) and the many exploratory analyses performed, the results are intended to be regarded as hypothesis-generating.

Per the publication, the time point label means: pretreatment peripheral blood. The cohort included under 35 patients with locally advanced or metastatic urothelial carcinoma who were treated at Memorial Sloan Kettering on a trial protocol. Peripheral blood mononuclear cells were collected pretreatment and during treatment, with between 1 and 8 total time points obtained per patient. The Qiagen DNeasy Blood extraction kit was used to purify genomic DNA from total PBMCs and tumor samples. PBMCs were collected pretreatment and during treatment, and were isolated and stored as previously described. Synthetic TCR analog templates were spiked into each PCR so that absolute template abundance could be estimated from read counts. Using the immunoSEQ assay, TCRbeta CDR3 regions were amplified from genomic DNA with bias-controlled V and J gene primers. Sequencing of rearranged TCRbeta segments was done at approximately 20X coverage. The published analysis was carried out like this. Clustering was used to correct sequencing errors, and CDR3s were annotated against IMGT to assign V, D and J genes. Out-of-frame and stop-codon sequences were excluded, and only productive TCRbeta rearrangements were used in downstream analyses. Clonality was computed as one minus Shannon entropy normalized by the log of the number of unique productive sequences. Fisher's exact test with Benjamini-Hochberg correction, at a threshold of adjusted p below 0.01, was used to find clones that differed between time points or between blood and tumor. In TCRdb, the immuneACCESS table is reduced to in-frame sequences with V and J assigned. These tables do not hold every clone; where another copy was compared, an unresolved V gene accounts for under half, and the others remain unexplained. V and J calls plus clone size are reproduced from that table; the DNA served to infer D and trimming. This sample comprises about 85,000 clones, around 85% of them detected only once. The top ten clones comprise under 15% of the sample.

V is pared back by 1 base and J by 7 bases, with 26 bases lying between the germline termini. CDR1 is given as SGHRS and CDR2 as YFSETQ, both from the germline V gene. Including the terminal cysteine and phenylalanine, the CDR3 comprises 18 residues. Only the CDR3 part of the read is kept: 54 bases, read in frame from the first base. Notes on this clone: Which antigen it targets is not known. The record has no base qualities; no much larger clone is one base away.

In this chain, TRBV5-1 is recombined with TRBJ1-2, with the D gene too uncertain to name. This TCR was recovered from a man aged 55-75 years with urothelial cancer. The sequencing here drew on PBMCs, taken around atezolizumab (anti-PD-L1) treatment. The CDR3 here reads CASSLFQVVGQFPSGYTF. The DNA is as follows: TGCGCCAGCAGCTTGTTTCAGGTCGTTGGGCAGTTTCCTTCTGGCTACACCTTC.